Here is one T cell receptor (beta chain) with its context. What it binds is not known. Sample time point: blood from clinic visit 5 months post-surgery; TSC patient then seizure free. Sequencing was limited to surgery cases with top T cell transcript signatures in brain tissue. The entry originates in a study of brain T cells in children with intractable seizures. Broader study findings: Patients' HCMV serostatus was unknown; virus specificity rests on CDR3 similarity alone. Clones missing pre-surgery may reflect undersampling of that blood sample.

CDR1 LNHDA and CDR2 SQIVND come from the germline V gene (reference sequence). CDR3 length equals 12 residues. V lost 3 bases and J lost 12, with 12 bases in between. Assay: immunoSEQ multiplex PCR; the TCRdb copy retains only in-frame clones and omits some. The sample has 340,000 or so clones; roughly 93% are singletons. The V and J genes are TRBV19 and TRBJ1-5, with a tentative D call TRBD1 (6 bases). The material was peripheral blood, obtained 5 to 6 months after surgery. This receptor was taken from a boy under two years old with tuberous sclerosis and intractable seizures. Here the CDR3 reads CASSILGTIQHF. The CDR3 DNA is TGTGCCAGTAGTATTCTGGGGACAATCCAGCATTTT.